These 25 T cell receptor beta chains were all obtained from the same sample, sequenced in a study of beta chain features in type 1 diabetes. Since all of the isolated RNA was reverse transcribed, expressed TCRB transcripts were what got sequenced. Repertoires were generated with immunoSEQ multiplex PCR, while TCRdb's copy carries only in-frame clones and drops some. The table records about 250,000 clones, 11% of them present only once. These receptors' antigens are unknown. General study findings and limits: In all four CD4+ subsets, TCRB CDR3 length was significantly, moderately reduced in type 1 diabetes.

Sequencing was carried out using naive CD4+ T cells from blood. The receptors shown here come from a man aged 30-40 years with type 1 diabetes.

The J gene is TRBJ2-5, the V gene TRBV18; no clear D gene. The V gene lost 6 bases and the J gene lost 1 base, with 9 bases spanning the gap. Germline V gives CDR1 KGHSH, CDR2 LQKENI. The CDR3 has 13 residues. The DNA of the CDR3 is TGTGCCAGCTCGACTCACTCCCAAGAGACCCAGTACTTC. It encodes CASSTHSQETQYF.

The chain joins TRBV5-4 to TRBJ1-1; 8 bases line up with TRBD1. Per germline, CDR1 SGHNT and CDR2 YYREEE (reference sequence). J lost 2 bases, V lost 1 base, and 4 bases had no gene match. The CDR3 is 15 residues long. The CDR3 sequence is CASSLLDRVNTEAFF. DNA for the CDR3: TGTGCCAGCAGCTTGTTGGACAGGGTAAACACTGAAGCTTTCTTT.

This clone was observed a handful of times. This chain links TRBV11-2 with TRBJ2-3; the match to TRBD2 covers 8 bases. Germline CDR1 SGHAT, CDR2 FQNNGV. The CDR3 extends over 15 amino acids. Losses at the gene ends were 5 bases for V and 3 bases for J; bases not matched to a gene: 7. The CDR3 bases are TGTGCCAGCAGCGAGCGGGAGAGAGGGACAGATACGCAGTATTTT. Translated, it gives CASSERERGTDTQYF.

This clone has just a few counts. The chain links TRBV7-6 to TRBJ1-4, with 7 positions matching TRBD1. The CDR3 runs to 14 residues. Germline V CDR1 and CDR2: SGHVS, FNYEAQ. The V gene end was trimmed by 5 bases and the J gene end by 9 bases; junction bases not matched to a gene: 9. The DNA for the CDR3 is TGTGCCAGCAGCCTAACCGGGACAGCCAAAAAACTGTTTTTT. Amino acids: CASSLTGTAKKLFF.

In this sample, this clone turned up a few times. The chain employs TRBV18 and TRBJ1-6, with TRBD1 matching 10 bases. V lost 5 bases, J lost 6 bases, and 4 bases stayed unmatched. This CDR3 is 15 amino acids long. Per the germline V gene, CDR1 is KGHSH and CDR2 is LQKENI. The CDR3 spells CASSSGTGVNSPLHF. The CDR3, as DNA: TGTGCCAGCTCATCCGGGACAGGGGTTAATTCACCCCTCCACTTT.

CDR3 bases: TGTGCCAGCAGCGTGGTTGCCGACAGGGATAATTCACCCCTCCACTTT. Its translation is CASSVVADRDNSPLHF. This rearrangement joins TRBV9 to TRBJ1-6; 7 bases are shared with TRBD1. Germline lookup yields CDR1 SGDLS and CDR2 YYNGEE. V lost 2 bases and J lost 5; bases outside the gene matches: 7. The CDR3 consists of 16 residues.

The chain combines TRBV7-2 with TRBJ2-1; a possible D gene is TRBD2 (6 bases). This CDR3 comprises 15 residues. V lost 10 bases and J lost 9, with 25 bases in between. Germline CDR1 reads SGHTA; CDR2 reads FQGNSA. CDR3: CATSLRSGVYSEQFF. CDR3 sequence (DNA): TGTGCCACCTCATTACGGTCGGGGGTTTATTCTGAGCAGTTCTTC.

This sequence joins TRBV2 and TRBJ1-6; a possible D gene is TRBD1 (6 bases). In germline, CDR1 is SNHLY, CDR2 FYNNEI. CDR3 length: 14 residues. Trimming took 3 bases from V and 6 from J, leaving 9 bases between them. The CDR3 spells CASSDQGSNSPLHF. CDR3 sequence (DNA): TGTGCCAGCAGTGACCAGGGGAGTAATTCACCCCTCCACTTT.

This clone was observed a handful of times. The gene calls are TRBV6-4 and TRBJ2-2; possible D gene TRBD1, 5 bases. V was clipped by 3 bases and J by 0 bases, with 11 bases between them. Germline CDR1 MRHNA, CDR2 SNTAGT. CDR3 size: 16 residues. CDR3 coding DNA: TGTGCCAGCAGTGAACAGGCAACCTCGAACACCGGGGAGCTGTTTTTT. Translating it yields CASSEQATSNTGELFF.

Only a few counts were recorded for this clone. The CDR3 spells CASSLHLTGGYTF. The CDR3 nucleotides read TGCGCCAGCAGCCTACACTTGACCGGGGGCTACACCTTC. The chain combines TRBV4-1 with TRBJ1-2; D unclear. The germline CDR1 and CDR2 sequences are MGHRA and YSYEKL. CDR3 length: 13 residues. Trimming cost V 4 bases and J 8 bases, with 14 bases left between them.

This clone was seen a handful of times. This chain links TRBV11-2 with TRBJ1-1, with 8 bases that match TRBD1. Germline V lookup: CDR1 SGHAT, CDR2 FQNNGV. CDR3 length: 15 amino acids. V lost 1 base and J lost 4; bases outside the gene matches: 5. The CDR3 nucleotides read TGTGCCAGCAGCTTAGTATCAGGGGGCACCACTGAAGCTTTCTTT. Translating it yields CASSLVSGGTTEAFF.

This clone was seen a handful of times. V usage is TRBV30 and J usage is TRBJ2-5; 7 bases map to TRBD2. Per the germline V gene, CDR1 is GTSNPN and CDR2 is SVGIG (reference sequence). This CDR3 is built from 15 residues. V trimming: 0 bases; J trimming: 4 bases; junction bases outside the gene matches: 8. This CDR3 reads CAWSVIYSGGETQYF. The CDR3 coding sequence is TGTGCCTGGAGTGTTATTTACTCGGGGGGAGAGACCCAGTACTTC.

This clone was counted between two and nine times. The gene calls are TRBV13 and TRBJ2-5; 8 bases align to TRBD1. The trim removed 4 bases at V and 7 bases at J, leaving 5 bases unmatched. Germline loops: CDR1 PRHDT, CDR2 FYEKMQ (reference sequence). This CDR3 has 13 residues. The CDR3 here is CASSYRGLGTQYF. The CDR3 DNA reads TGTGCCAGCAGCTACAGGGGGTTAGGGACCCAGTACTTC.

The chain is built from TRBV9 and TRBJ2-4; 12 bases line up with TRBD1. This CDR3 has 15 amino acids. Germline V gives CDR1 SGDLS, CDR2 YYNGEE. J gave up 10 bases and V 3 bases, and 8 bases lay outside the gene matches. The DNA of the CDR3 is TGTGCCAGCAGCGCCCGGGACAGGGGGCAACCAATTCAGTACTTC. This encodes CASSARDRGQPIQYF.

V is TRBV4-1 and J is TRBJ2-1; D could derive from TRBD1 or TRBD2 (6 bases each). This CDR3 region has 15 residues. CDR1 and CDR2 (germline): MGHRA, YSYEKL. V was cut by 6 bases and J by 4 bases, with 16 bases left in between. The CDR3 protein is CASSQQGLQYNEQFF. CDR3 in DNA: TGCGCCAGCAGTCAACAGGGACTTCAGTACAATGAGCAGTTCTTC.

Only a few counts were recorded for this clone. This rearrangement joins TRBV9 to TRBJ2-6; D is unclear. CDR1 and CDR2 (germline): SGDLS, YYNGEE. V was cut by 4 bases and J by 0 bases, with 8 bases left in between. The CDR3 runs 15 residues. DNA for the CDR3: TGTGCCAGCAGCCGCCAGTACTCTGGGGCCAACGTCCTGACTTTC. Translation: CASSRQYSGANVLTF.

The rearrangement joins TRBV7-6 to TRBJ2-7; 10 nucleotides line up with TRBD1. CDR3 length: 16 residues. The ends lost 5 bases at V and 3 bases at J; junction bases unmatched: 10. The germline V gene has CDR1 SGHVS and CDR2 FNYEAQ. The CDR3 nucleotides read TGTGCCAGCAGCCTCGTAGGGGACAGGGGCCTCTACGAGCAGTACTTC. Protein product: CASSLVGDRGLYEQYF.

This rearrangement joins TRBV5-1 to TRBJ2-2; no clear D. The germline V and J ends were trimmed by 5 bases and 7 bases, with 15 bases remaining between them. CDR3 length equals 14 residues. Germline V gene lookup returns CDR1 SGHRS and CDR2 YFSETQ. The CDR3 sequence: CASSPTSGGGELFF. CDR3 bases: TGCGCCAGCAGTCCCACTTCAGGTGGCGGGGAGCTGTTTTTT.

The chain combines TRBV9 with TRBJ2-3, with 9 bases matching TRBD2. The CDR3 runs to 15 residues. Germline V lookup: CDR1 SGDLS, CDR2 YYNGEE. With V trimmed by 0 bases and J by 2 bases, 1 base remained unmatched. The chain's CDR3 is CASSVASGVTDTQYF. As DNA, the CDR3 is TGTGCCAGCAGCGTAGCTAGCGGGGTCACAGATACGCAGTATTTT.

The genes are TRBV7-2 and TRBJ2-2; 12 bases match TRBD2. This CDR3 comprises 16 residues. Germline values: CDR1 SGHTA, CDR2 FQGNSA. J lost 4 bases, V lost 4 bases, and 4 bases had no gene match. The CDR3 loop is CASSSRLAGATGELFF. The DNA of the CDR3 is TGTGCCAGCAGCTCCAGACTAGCGGGGGCCACCGGGGAGCTGTTTTTT.

The CDR3 DNA follows: TGCGCCAGCAGCAGGGGACTAGCGGCTACCGGGGAGCTGTTTTTT. This encodes CASSRGLAATGELFF. The chain combines TRBV5-1 with TRBJ2-2; 11 nucleotides line up with TRBD2. The CDR3 totals 15 residues. Germline CDR1 SGHRS, CDR2 YFSETQ. V shed 4 bases and J 5 bases; nucleotides not matched to a gene: 4.

J is TRBJ1-5 and V is TRBV4-1, with 8 bases that match TRBD1. Trimming cost V 1 base and J 9 bases; bases outside gene matches: 11. Germline CDR1 is MGHRA and CDR2 is YSYEKL. The CDR3 loop spans 16 amino acids. The CDR3 sequence: CASSQVIGQGARPQHF. The CDR3 DNA follows: TGCGCCAGCAGCCAAGTCATAGGGCAGGGGGCTCGGCCCCAGCATTTT.

This clone was seen a few times. CDR3 residues: CATNNRQGTQETQYF. The CDR3 DNA sequence: TGTGCCACCAACAATCGGCAGGGAACCCAAGAGACCCAGTACTTC. The V call is TRBV10-3, the J call TRBJ2-5, with D possibly being TRBD1 (5 bases). Germline V gene lookup returns CDR1 ENHRY and CDR2 SYGVKD. CDR3 length: 15 amino acids. Deletions cut 10 bases from V and 1 base from J, with 19 bases between.

This clone was seen more than once but under ten times. The CDR3 loop is CASSPPPGGSYEQYF. CDR3 DNA sequence: TGTGCCAGCTCACCCCCCCCCGGGGGGAGCTACGAGCAGTACTTC. J is TRBJ2-7 and V is TRBV18; TRBD2 aligns across 7 bases. V trimming: 3 bases; J trimming: 3 bases; junction bases outside the gene matches: 8. Per the germline V gene, CDR1 is KGHSH and CDR2 is LQKENI. This CDR3 is 15 amino acids long.

The chain carries TRBV10-3 and TRBJ2-5; 12 bases agree with TRBD1. V gave up 4 bases and J gave up 6 bases; unmatched junction bases: 6. Germline CDR1 ENHRY, CDR2 SYGVKD. The CDR3 loop spans 15 amino acids. CDR3 residues: CAISGWDRGLKTQYF. In nucleotides, the CDR3 is TGTGCCATCAGTGGATGGGACAGGGGGCTGAAGACCCAGTACTTC.